The entry below gives a single T cell receptor (beta chain) sequence along with its context. Methods used by the authors: The assay estimated nucleated cells by amplifying reference gene primers. Some clones are missing from TCRdb's copy, which holds only in-frame ones; the method was immunoSEQ multiplex PCR. The V and J calls and clone size are taken from that table; D and trimming were inferred from the DNA. The top ten clones hold 15% to 20% of a sample with around 99,000 clones, 60% to 85% of them seen once. Looked up from germline, CDR1 is SGHNT and CDR2 is YYREEE (reference sequence). V was cut by 0 bases and J by 1 base, with 9 bases left in between. The CDR3 loop spans 15 amino acids. This sample stems from a study of blood T cell repertoires in COVID-19. About the study: Samples taken during acute and convalescent COVID-19 were collected in the United States, Italy and Spain. T cells, B-cell-depleted T cells, or PBMCs provided the cDNA or gDNA that served as material.

This clonotype was sampled from a woman over 75 with active or convalescent COVID-19. Material for sequencing was peripheral blood. V is TRBV5-4 and J is TRBJ2-3, with a weak D call TRBD1 (6 bases). DNA of the CDR3: TGTGCCAGCAGCTTGGCAGGGGCCGGCACAGATACGCAGTATTTT. Translating it yields CASSLAGAGTDTQYF.